This TCR beta chain was obtained from a study of blood T cells in healthy people across ages. Overall study results and limits: Because donor CMV status was unknown, expanded clonotype changes were possibly confounded. Diversity estimates drawn from one million T cells were deemed underestimates. Compared with aged donors, long-lived donors showed fewer expanded clones, suggesting selection.

With a J-beta primer mix and a sample-barcoded 5' primer, a second PCR ran 7 to 11 cycles. Every sample returned 2.5 million or more CDR3-containing paired-end reads. TCRdb reprocessed the 5' RACE reads via MiXCR and lists one record per CDR3 protein. The sample yields about 1.1 million distinct CDR3 sequences, roughly two fifths seen once. This clonotype has only a few counts. Its target is unknown. The TCR comes from a man aged 18-30 years in good health. Material: blood.

The CDR3 reads CASSQDSRAAGGLWTEAFF. CDR3 coding DNA: TGCGCCAGCAGCCAAGATTCGCGGGCGGCAGGGGGGTTGTGGACTGAAGCTTTCTTT. This chain uses TRBV4-1 with TRBJ1-1; 7 bases agree with TRBD1. Germline V gives CDR1 MGHRA, CDR2 YSYEKL. V was clipped by 0 bases and J by 5 bases; unmatched bases: 18. The CDR3 has 19 amino acids.